This TCR beta chain was found in a study of cytomegalovirus exposure and HLA in healthy donors. Study observations and caveats: It is likely that the observed cluster of highly shared sequence variants was a sequencing artifact.

Remarks on this clone: The target antigen is unknown.

The CDR3 is 17 residues long. Germline assignment: CDR1 SNHLY and CDR2 FYNNEI. Trimming removed 7 bases from V and 5 bases from J; junction bases left unmatched: 15. The PCR used 60 Vbeta and 13 Jbeta primers. Sequenced by immunoSEQ multiplex PCR; TCRdb stores in-frame clones only, minus some. The repertoire holds about 160,000 clones, with approximately 78% as singletons. Sequencing was carried out using PBMCs. The chain couples TRBV2 to TRBJ2-5; 11 bases agree with TRBD2. The receptor was isolated from a girl aged 2-9 years in good health and CMV-seropositive. This chain's CDR3 is CASTSALAGEEEETQYF. The CDR3 DNA reads as TGTGCCAGCACCTCAGCACTAGCGGGAGAGGAGGAGGAGACCCAGTACTTC.